In its sample, the clone carrying this T cell receptor beta chain was seen once. The antigen is not known. This sample was included in a study of long-term antiretroviral therapy in people with HIV. Findings and limits, study-wide: When set beside controls, HIV repertoires had CDR3 length ranges that were narrower.

V gave up 8 bases and J gave up 0 bases, with 10 bases separating them. The CDR3 is 14 residues long. Germline V gene sequence: CDR1 SNHLY, CDR2 FYNNEI. Samples were assayed with immunoSEQ v3.0 at survey level. The repertoire was sequenced with immunoSEQ multiplex PCR; TCRdb's copy has only in-frame clones and lacks some. The sample records some 30,000 clones, about 87% being singletons. The sequence came from a woman aged 18-29 years with HIV. V is TRBV2 and J is TRBJ2-2; D is undetermined. The starting material was unsorted PBMCs, obtained 1.8 years after starting antiretroviral therapy. CDR3 coding DNA: TGTGCCAGCTCAGAGACGGCGAACACCGGGGAGCTGTTTTTT. It specifies CASSETANTGELFF.